Sequencing of this T cell receptor beta chain was carried out in a study of blood T cells in healthy people across ages (dated by TCRdb to between 2014 and 2017). Background for the entire study: In model experiments, template switching captured about one uniquely barcoded TCR beta cDNA molecule for every two T cells. Using deep sequencing normalized with unique cDNA molecular identifiers, the study measured how TCR beta repertoire diversity changes with age. Donors were grouped into four age groups: young (average approximately 15 years), middle-aged (less than 40), aged (about 59) and long-lived (over 80). For two donors (one aged 18 to 30 and one aged 80 or older), the study analyzed two additional independent replicas of 1 million unique cDNA reads from the same blood draw. Donors of different ages were randomly distributed across sequencing lanes to avoid experimental bias.

Donors were 39 systemically healthy Caucasian individuals from Russia aged about 6 to 100 years. About 9.8 milliliters of peripheral blood were drawn from each donor into EDTA-treated Vacutainer tubes. Ficoll-Paque density-gradient centrifugation was used to isolate PBMCs, with at least 6 million obtained per sample. Trizol reagent was used to extract total RNA from the PBMCs, yielding at least 6 micrograms per sample. Naive CD45RAhigh/CD27high T cell percentages were measured by flow cytometry on a PBMC aliquot from every donor. With regard to this clonotype: Its antigen is still unknown. One base away lies a much larger clone, so this may be a sequencing read error.

Sequences MDHEN (CDR1) and SYDVKM (CDR2) are obtained from the germline V gene. The CDR3 measures 13 amino acids from cysteine to phenylalanine. Left in the record is the CDR3 DNA by itself, 39 bases read in frame from the first base. Cut back by 8 bases and 7 bases, the V and J ends lie 18 bases apart. Libraries were prepared through 5' RACE. The sequencer listed for this sample is Illumina HiSeq 2500. A second PCR of roughly 7 to 11 cycles was performed with a sample-barcoded 5' primer and a J-beta primer mix. A template-switch 5' adaptor carrying 12 random nucleotides introduced a unique molecular identifier onto each TCR beta cDNA molecule. Each sample yielded at least 2.5 million CDR3-containing paired-end reads. First-strand cDNA synthesis was performed from all RNA using the Mint cDNA synthesis kit, with priming by a TRBC-specific oligonucleotide. Following uracil-DNA glycosylase treatment, all cDNA underwent a first 18-cycle PCR with the universal primers M1SS and BC2_uni_R. Per the authors' processing: Each sample was normalized by randomly selecting 1 million high-quality reads, each carrying a distinct molecular identifier. Reads with shared molecular identifiers were discarded instead of being binned into consensus sequences. MiTCR, run with a Q25 quality threshold and the strictest error-elimination algorithm, handled CDR3 identification, clonotype clustering and error correction. A nonparametric unseen species model using Euler transformation provided a lower-bound estimate of total TCR beta diversity. Through fastp at Q25 and MiXCR, TCRdb rebuilt clones from the public reads, retaining in-frame beta chains. Every distinct CDR3 protein forms one entry, paired with its most common genes and DNA. For this entry, the V and J calls and clone size follow TCRdb and not the study's own pipeline. The sample records more than 800,000 distinct CDR3 sequences, 25% to 35% of which are singletons. The ten most abundant clones make up 17% of the sample.

Study-wide conclusions, independent of this receptor: The percentage of naive T cells measured by flow cytometry correlated strongly with observed TCR beta diversity. Observed TCR beta diversity per million T cells fell roughly linearly with age, and a significant reduction was already apparent by age around 39. Donor CMV infection status was unknown, potentially confounding age-related changes in expanded clonotypes. Because profiling used bulk unsorted PBMCs, naive and antigen-experienced compartments could not be compared conclusively. Total diversity estimates from one million sequenced T cells were considered lower bounds and underestimates. Compared with the aged group, the long-lived group had more naive CD4+ T cells, fewer expanded clones and increased TCR diversity, suggesting age selection.

The V gene is TRBV28 and the J gene is TRBJ2-7; 6 matching bases give a weak D call of TRBD1. The sequence was obtained from an elderly woman in good health. Sequencing was carried out using blood. The CDR3 loop reads CASGRTGHDEQYF. In nucleotide form, the sequence is TGTGCCAGCGGACGAACAGGGCACGATGAGCAGTACTTC.